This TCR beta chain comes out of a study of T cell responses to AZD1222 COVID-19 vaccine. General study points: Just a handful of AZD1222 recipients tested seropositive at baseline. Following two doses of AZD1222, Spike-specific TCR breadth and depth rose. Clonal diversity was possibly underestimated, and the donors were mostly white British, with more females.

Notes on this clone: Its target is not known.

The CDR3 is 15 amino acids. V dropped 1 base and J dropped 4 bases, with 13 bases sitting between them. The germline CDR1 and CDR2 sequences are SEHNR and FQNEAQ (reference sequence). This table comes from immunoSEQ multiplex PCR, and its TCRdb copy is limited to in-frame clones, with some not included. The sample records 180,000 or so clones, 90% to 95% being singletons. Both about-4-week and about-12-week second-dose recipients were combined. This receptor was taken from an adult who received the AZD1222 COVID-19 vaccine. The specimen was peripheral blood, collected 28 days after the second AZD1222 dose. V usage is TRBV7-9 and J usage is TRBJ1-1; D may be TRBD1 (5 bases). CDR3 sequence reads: CASSLGIGGATEAFF. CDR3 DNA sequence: TGTGCCAGCAGCTTAGGGATAGGAGGGGCCACTGAAGCTTTCTTT.